This T cell receptor beta chain was captured in a study of Ad26.COV2.S vaccination and SARS-CoV-2 variants. Across the study: Donor was in the COV1001 Ad26.COV2.S trial arm. Once, or twice with 56 days between doses, Ad26.COV2.S was given intramuscularly. Regarding the study as a whole: Substantial breadth in spike-specific CD8+ and CD4+ T cell responses was reportedly seen after vaccination.

Clones were sequenced by immunoSEQ multiplex PCR, and TCRdb holds only the in-frame ones, with some missing. The data contain some 420,000 clones, 70% to 90% of them singletons. There are 13 residues in the CDR3. In germline, CDR1 is SGHTA, CDR2 FQGTGA. The V end was cut by 0 bases, the J end by 7 bases, with 7 bases between. Comments on this clone: Its antigen remains unidentified.

The sample's treatment: roughly 18 received Ad26.COV2.S at low or high dose, single or two shots; a few received placebo; per-sample allocation not given. Specimen acquisition occurred on day 63 following the initial vaccine or placebo injection. An Ad26 vector expressing Wuhan-strain SARS-CoV-2 spike constituted the vaccine. This TCR came from a person aged 18-60 years who received the Ad26.COV2.S COVID-19 vaccine or a placebo. J is TRBJ2-1 and V is TRBV7-3, with D perhaps assigned TRBD1 or TRBD2 (5 bases each). The starting material was peripheral blood, obtained in a trial of Ad26.COV2.S vaccine versus placebo. In DNA, the CDR3 is TGTGCCAGCAGCTTAACGGGACCGAATGAGCAGTTCTTC. Translated, it gives CASSLTGPNEQFF.